Listed below are T cell receptor beta chains from one sample, sequenced in a study of blood T cell dynamics during melanoma immunotherapy. Sequencing was performed with immunoSEQ multiplex PCR; in TCRdb, only in-frame clones are kept and a portion is missing. Here the sample spans around 1,500 clones, 65% to 85% being singletons. The starting material was blood, obtained from a patient treated with checkpoint blockade. These TCRs come from a human donor with melanoma. CDR3s include the opening cysteine and the closing phenylalanine or tryptophan. The order of the fields is clone size, D gene, V gene, J gene, CDR3 DNA, CDR3 protein. A D gene is named only where the DNA matches it firmly. Size values are once, few and many counts, or a class for expanded clones, and some rows have none.

>NA|TRBD1|TRBV18|TRBJ2-3
TGTGCCAGCTCACCTCTGGGACAGGGGAACACAGATACGCAGTATTTT
CASSPLGQGNTDTQYF
>once|TRBD1|TRBV9|TRBJ2-5
TGTGCCAGCACCCAATTCGGGACAGCCCAAGAGACCCAGTACTTC
CASTQFGTAQETQYF
>once|NA|TRBV4-2|TRBJ1-2
TGTGCCAGCAGCCAAGTGGGCGCATATGGCTACACCTTC
CASSQVGAYGYTF
>NA|NA|TRBV6-4|TRBJ1-5
TGTGCCAGCAGTGATATCCCAGAGGTAGCGTGTAGCAATCAGCCCCAGCATTTT
CASSDIPEVACSNQPQHF
>NA|NA|TRBV19|TRBJ2-3
TGTGCCAGTAGTATCGGGCAGGGCAATGGAGATACGCAGTATTTT
CASSIGQGNGDTQYF
>NA|NA|TRBV4-2|TRBJ1-5
TGTGCCAGCAGCCAAGATACAGGGAGCCCTCAGCCCCAGCATTTT
CASSQDTGSPQPQHF
>NA|TRBD1|TRBV10-3|TRBJ1-2
TGTGCCATTTACGACAGGGTGTATGGCTACACCTTC
CAIYDRVYGYTF
>once|NA|TRBV5-8|TRBJ1-2
TGTGCCAGCAGCTTGAATCTCCCACTGGGCTACACCTTC
CASSLNLPLGYTF
>NA|TRBD1|TRBV7-7|TRBJ2-2
TGTGCTAGCAGCCCGTCCCGGGACAGGGGAAACACCGGGGAGCTGTTTTTT
CASSPSRDRGNTGELFF
>NA|TRBD1|TRBV6-5|TRBJ1-1
TGTGCCAGCAGTTACTCGAGTCCAGGGGGGAACACTGAAGCTTTCTTT
CASSYSSPGGNTEAFF
>NA|NA|TRBV2|TRBJ1-2
TGTGCCAGCAGGAGCTTACAGAGCTATGGCTACACCTTC
CASRSLQSYGYTF
>NA|NA|TRBV9|TRBJ2-3
TGTGCCAGCTCCGAGGTCACAGATACGCAGTATTTT
CASSEVTDTQYF
>once|TRBD1|TRBV29-1|TRBJ2-7
TGCAGCGTTGTCTCCTCGGGACAGGGGTACGAGCAGTACTTC
CSVVSSGQGYEQYF
>NA|NA|TRBV5-1|TRBJ2-3
TGCGCCAGCAGCTTGGACTTAGCGAGTAGCACAGATACGCAGTATTTT
CASSLDLASSTDTQYF
>NA|NA|TRBV11-2|TRBJ1-4
TGTGCCAGCAGCTTCCGGGGCCGCGGAGGCGAAAAACTGTTTTTT
CASSFRGRGGEKLFF
>NA|TRBD1|TRBV4-1|TRBJ2-3
TGCGCCAGCAGCCATTCGGGACAGAACACAGATACGCAGTATTTT
CASSHSGQNTDTQYF
>NA|NA|TRBV29-1|TRBJ1-5
TGCAGCGTTCGGAATAGCAATCAGCCCCAGCATTTT
CSVRNSNQPQHF
>NA|TRBD2|TRBV4-3|TRBJ2-7
TGCGCCAGCAGCCAGGGACTAGCGGGGGGTTTCAACGAGCAGTACTTC
CASSQGLAGGFNEQYF
>NA|NA|TRBV30|TRBJ1-5
TGTGCCTGGAACGAAAAGGGGAAGGGAGGGGGTCAGCCCCAGCATTTT
CAWNEKGKGGGQPQHF
>NA|NA|TRBV5-8|TRBJ1-5
TGTGCCAGCAGCTCCCCAATATTGGCCCAGACGAATCAGCCCCAGCATTTT
CASSSPILAQTNQPQHF
>few|NA|TRBV18|TRBJ1-5
TGTGCCAGCTCACTAAATGAGCCCCAGCATTTT
CASSLNEPQHF
>NA|NA|TRBV18|TRBJ1-1
TGTGCCAGCTCACCATCTACGGGTCGGGGGAACACTGAAGCTTTCTTT
CASSPSTGRGNTEAFF
>once|TRBD1|TRBV13|TRBJ1-2
TGTGCCAGCAGGGACAGGGGGGCTGGTGGCTACACCTTC
CASRDRGAGGYTF
>NA|NA|TRBV7-2|TRBJ1-5
TGTGCCAGCAGCTTAGGCCACGGGGGGTGGGGTCAGCCCCAGCATTTT
CASSLGHGGWGQPQHF
>NA|NA|TRBV15|TRBJ1-5
TGTGCCACCAGCTTAAAGCGGGGTAATCAGCCCCAGCATTTT
CATSLKRGNQPQHF
>NA|NA|TRBV30|TRBJ1-2
TGTGCCTGGAGTTCGGACAGTAACTATGGCTACACCTTC
CAWSSDSNYGYTF